This T cell receptor (beta chain) appears in the sequencing data of a study of regulatory T cells in long-lasting Graves disease. Study at large: Under 3 months of antithyroid drugs had been taken by newly diagnosed Graves' patients.

Time point reported: newly diagnosed GD, antithyroid drugs for less than 3 months. The TCR library was prepared using RNA isolated from PBMCs. This clonotype was detected a few times. Its target is not known. Arm-PCR of CDR3 regions with iRepertoire HTBI primers generated TCR beta libraries. Each CDR3 protein gets one entry after TCRdb re-called the multiplex PCR reads with MiXCR. The sample holds 350,000 to 500,000 distinct CDR3 sequences, 14% seen once. This CDR3 spans 14 amino acids. The ends lost 0 bases at V and 5 bases at J; junction bases unmatched: 0. Germline loops: CDR1 WNHNN, CDR2 SYGVQD (reference sequence). Study findings and constraints: Thyroid tissue went unstudied; only peripheral blood was examined. Between persistent patients, a few thousand public clonotypes were shared, exceeding the 966 shared between new patients.

These data also formed part of another study, on T cells in Graves' hyperthyroidism and ophthalmopathy. As that study records: Ophthalmopathy and stable hyperthyroidism were told apart by a 13 V-J model.

Here the sequenced sample was peripheral blood mononuclear cells (PBMCs), taken at new diagnosis, from a patient treated with antithyroid drugs. This sequence joins TRBV10-1 and TRBJ2-1, with 8 nucleotides matching TRBD2. The sequence came from a woman aged 45-59 years with Graves disease. Here the CDR3 reads CASSESGLDNEQFF. As DNA, the CDR3 is TGCGCCAGCAGTGAGTCGGGACTAGACAATGAGCAGTTCTTC.